Below are 17 T cell receptor beta chains sequenced from a single sample in a study of OX40 agonist ivuxolimab in advanced cancers. Generated by immunoSEQ multiplex PCR, the TCRdb table keeps only in-frame clones and is missing some. The sample contains approximately 59,000 clones, 85% of which appear only once. The starting material was CD4+ or CD8+ T cells sorted from blood, obtained in a trial of the OX40 agonist ivuxolimab. The receptors stem from an adult with an advanced solid tumor such as melanoma, head and neck, liver or kidney cancer.

The chain carries TRBV2 and TRBJ2-3, with 7 bases lining up with TRBD2. The V gene end was trimmed by 6 bases and the J gene end by 6 bases; junction bases not matched to a gene: 9. There are 14 residues in the CDR3. Germline values: CDR1 SNHLY, CDR2 FYNNEI. The CDR3 reads CASRTQRGSDTQYF. DNA for the CDR3: TGTGCCAGCAGAACCCAGCGGGGCTCGGATACGCAGTATTTT.

The CDR3 region has the DNA TGTGCCAGCACAACAGGGCCCGGTGCGGGCGAGCAGTTCTTC. This encodes CASTTGPGAGEQFF. This sequence joins TRBV11-1 and TRBJ2-1, with D possibly matching TRBD1 (6 bases). There are 14 residues in the CDR3. Germline V gene lookup returns CDR1 SGHAT and CDR2 FQDESV (reference sequence). V was pared by 7 bases and J by 10 bases, with 20 bases between.

V usage is TRBV7-9 and J usage is TRBJ2-1, with 10 bases that match TRBD1. Trimming removed 3 bases from V and 8 bases from J; junction bases left unmatched: 13. There are 17 residues in the CDR3. Germline lookup yields CDR1 SEHNR and CDR2 FQNEAQ (reference sequence). CDR3 coding DNA: TGTGCCAGCAGCTTTAAGTGGGAGGGACAGGGGTTTCATGAGCAGTTCTTC. This translates into CASSFKWEGQGFHEQFF.

CDR3 DNA: TGTGCCAGCAAAGAGGGGGCGAACTATCAGCCCCAGCATTTT. Its translation is CASKEGANYQPQHF. The chain has TRBV28 and TRBJ1-5; 7 nucleotides agree with TRBD1. CDR3 length: 14 amino acids. The trim removed 7 bases at V and 5 bases at J, leaving 8 bases unmatched. The germline CDR1 and CDR2 sequences are MDHEN and SYDVKM. Drawing the rest from reference TRBV28 and TRBJ1-5, the complete variable domain is DVKVTQSSRYLVKRTGEKVFLECVQDMDHENMFWYRQDPGLGLRLIYFSYDVKMKEKGDIPEGYSVSREKKERFSLILESASTNQTSMYLCASKEGANYQPQHFGDGTRLSIL.

The chain uses TRBV18 and TRBJ2-2, with D possibly matching TRBD1 (5 bases). The germline V gene encodes CDR1 KGHSH and CDR2 LQKENI. The CDR3 covers 15 residues. Trimming stripped 3 bases from V and 5 bases from J, with 13 bases between. In DNA form, the CDR3 reads TGTGCCAGCTCACCGCAGCAGGGTTCTACCGGGGAGCTGTTTTTT. Translating gives CASSPQQGSTGELFF.

This chain joins TRBV11-2 and TRBJ2-2; TRBD2 is a possible D gene (6 bases). This CDR3 has 19 residues. Germline V lookup: CDR1 SGHAT, CDR2 FQNNGV. V lost 10 bases, J lost 4 bases, and 31 bases lay in between. CDR3 residues: CATGGVYWSASRPTGELFF. CDR3 bases: TGTGCCACCGGGGGAGTTTATTGGTCGGCCAGTCGTCCCACCGGGGAGCTGTTTTTT.

This clone was observed a single time. The rearrangement uses TRBV10-2 and TRBJ1-5; D gene uncertain. This CDR3 comprises 14 residues. Trimming removed 7 bases from V and 4 bases from J, with 14 bases in between. The germline V gene encodes CDR1 WSHSY and CDR2 SAAADI. CDR3 DNA: TGCGCCAGCACCCCGGGGAGGCTAAATCAGCCCCAGCATTTT. Protein: CASTPGRLNQPQHF.

J is TRBJ2-7 and V is TRBV2, with no clear D. V lost 2 bases and J 6 bases, leaving 5 bases between the germline ends. Germline assignment: CDR1 SNHLY and CDR2 FYNNEI. The CDR3 spans 11 residues. CDR3 sequence: CASSERAEQYF. The DNA of the CDR3 is TGTGCCAGCAGTGAAAGGGCCGAGCAGTACTTC.

The chain is built from TRBV28 and TRBJ2-5; 8 bases are a match to TRBD1. In germline, CDR1 is MDHEN, CDR2 SYDVKM. The CDR3 sequence is 15 residues long. Unmatched junction bases numbered 11, after V lost 6 bases and J lost 5 bases. The chain's CDR3 is CASRRPQGAGETQYF. The CDR3 coding sequence is TGTGCCAGCAGACGCCCGCAGGGGGCGGGGGAGACCCAGTACTTC.

The chain uses TRBV15 and TRBJ2-1; D possibly corresponds to TRBD2 (5 bases). Germline V gene lookup returns CDR1 LNHNV and CDR2 YYDKDF (reference sequence). The CDR3 covers 15 residues. Trimming took off 1 base at V and 8 bases at J, with 15 bases between the two ends. The CDR3 loop reads CATSRVTAVGYEQFF. The CDR3 bases are TGTGCCACCAGCAGAGTCACAGCGGTGGGATATGAGCAGTTCTTC.

The V gene is TRBV30, the J gene TRBJ2-5; a possible D gene is TRBD2 (6 bases). Near its end, the DNA agrees better with TRBJ2-7, so the J call may be wrong. Germline CDR1 and CDR2: GTSNPN and SVGIG (reference sequence). CDR3 length: 11 residues. The chain's CDR3 is CAWSLTSEQYF. The CDR3 coding sequence is TGTGCCTGGAGTTTGACTAGCGAGCAGTACTTC.

The genes are TRBV6-5 and TRBJ2-5, with a tentative D call TRBD1 (6 bases). V shed 4 bases and J shed 4 bases, with 13 bases lying between them. The germline V gene encodes CDR1 MNHEY and CDR2 SVGAGI. The CDR3 contains 14 residues. The CDR3: CASSSPQGRETQYF. Written as DNA, the CDR3 is TGTGCCAGCAGTTCCCCTCAGGGGAGAGAGACCCAGTACTTC.

The chain links TRBV11-1 to TRBJ2-7; 10 bases are a match to TRBD1. The germline V gene has CDR1 SGHAT and CDR2 FQDESV (reference sequence). The CDR3 loop spans 14 amino acids. V gave up 5 bases and J gave up 4 bases; unmatched junction bases: 5. The DNA for the CDR3 is TGTGCCAGCAGCACGAGGACAGGGGGTTACGAGCAGTACTTC. It codes for CASSTRTGGYEQYF. Full variable domain (missing parts from reference TRBV11-1 and TRBJ2-7): EAEVAQSPRYKITEKSQAVAFWCDPISGHATLYWYRQILGQGPELLVQFQDESVVDDSQLPKDRFSAERLKGVDSTLKIQPAELGDSAMYLCASSTRTGGYEQYFGPGTRLTVT.

The rearrangement joins TRBV28 to TRBJ1-5, with D maybe TRBD1 (6 bases). The germline gives CDR1 MDHEN, CDR2 SYDVKM. The V gene lost 6 bases and the J gene lost 4 bases, with 19 bases spanning the gap. CDR3 length equals 16 residues. Here the CDR3 DNA reads TGTGCCAGCAGAACGGCATCAGGGGTTTGGAATCAGCCCCAGCATTTT. This translates into CASRTASGVWNQPQHF.

This chain links TRBV18 with TRBJ2-5; 7 bases are a match to TRBD1. In germline, CDR1 is KGHSH, CDR2 LQKENI. Unmatched junction bases numbered 11, after V lost 5 bases and J lost 2 bases. CDR3 length: 16 residues. CDR3 coding DNA: TGTGCCAGCTCAGACAGGGCCTGGAACGTACAAGAGACCCAGTACTTC. It specifies CASSDRAWNVQETQYF. The full variable domain, rest sourced from reference TRBV18 and TRBJ2-5, is NAGVMQNPRHLVRRRGQEARLRCSPMKGHSHVYWYRQLPEEGLKFMVYLQKENIIDESGMPKERFSAEFPKEGPSILRIQQVVRGDSAAYFCASSDRAWNVQETQYFGPGTRLLVL.

V is TRBV25-1 and J is TRBJ2-6; D unclear. The V end was cut by 3 bases, the J end by 0 bases, with 3 bases between. Germline CDR1 reads MGHDK; CDR2 reads SYGVNS. This CDR3 is 14 amino acids long. CDR3 DNA: TGTGCCAGCAGTGACAACTCTGGGGCCAACGTCCTGACTTTC. This translates into CASSDNSGANVLTF.

This clone showed up just a few times. The chain employs TRBV6-4 and TRBJ2-2; D may correspond to TRBD1 or TRBD2 (5 bases each). V lost 10 bases, J lost 4 bases, and 13 bases lay in between. The germline CDR1 and CDR2 sequences are MRHNA and SNTAGT. The CDR3 loop spans 13 amino acids. CDR3 in DNA: TGTGCCACCTCCGAGGGGTCCACCGGGGAGCTGTTTTTT. Translating gives CATSEGSTGELFF.